This TCR beta chain was retrieved from a study of beta chain features in type 1 diabetes. Study in general: Patients shared similar age, gender and cell yields with healthy donors.

The investigators reverse transcribed all of the isolated RNA, so they sequenced expressed TCRB transcripts. Only in-frame clones appear in the TCRdb table, and some are missing; sequencing was by immunoSEQ multiplex PCR. The sample lists roughly 730,000 clones; 13% were seen once. The study's findings and limits: Shortening of TCRB CDR3s, moderate but significant, appeared in all four CD4+ subsets of Type 1 diabetes patients. Still unanswered here is whether HLA type influences TCRB rearrangement. The naive, central memory and Treg TCRB repertoires looked more alike in patients than they did in healthy donors. An over-representation of cells with high TCR expression could result from cDNA sequencing.

Per germline, CDR1 MNHEY and CDR2 SVGAGI. The CDR3 contains 12 residues. In its sample, this clone was seen a few times. Its specificity is not known. The junction departs from the called germline gene at one end, perhaps through a read error. This receptor was taken from a man in his late teens or twenties with type 1 diabetes. This chain joins TRBV6-5 and TRBJ2-3, with 7 bases fitting TRBD2. Sequences were obtained from naive CD4+ T cells from blood. CDR3 sequence (DNA): TGTGGCAGCGGGGCTAGTCCAGATACGCAGTATTTT. Translating it yields CGSGASPDTQYF.